A single sample is the source of the 15 T cell receptor beta chains below, sequenced in a study of CD8+CD57+ T cells in acquired aplastic anemia. Profiling that covered TCR beta VDJ and CDR3 relied on genomic DNA as its template. MiXCR, applied by TCRdb to the reads, yields one record per CDR3 protein. In the table there are 150,000 to 200,000 distinct CDR3 sequences, 64% of which are singletons. Sequenced: sorted CD4+, CD8+, or CD8+CD57+ T cells (not recorded which) from PBMCs. These TCRs come from a human donor with severe aplastic anemia or a healthy control (not recorded which).

This rearrangement joins TRBV7-9 to TRBJ1-6; D unresolved. V was clipped by 1 base and J by 12 bases, with 7 bases between them. Per germline, CDR1 SEHNR and CDR2 FQNEAQ (reference sequence). The CDR3 is made up of 12 amino acids. Here the CDR3 DNA reads TGTGCCAGCAGCTTAGGGGATCAACCCCTCCACTTT. This translates into CASSLGDQPLHF.

The chain employs TRBV7-2 and TRBJ2-5, with TRBD1 identical over 11 bases. The CDR3 is made up of 15 amino acids. The V gene's germline CDR1 is SGHTA and CDR2 FQGNSA. Trimming removed 6 bases from V and 7 bases from J; junction bases left unmatched: 10. This CDR3 reads CASSDGRDRGVTQYF. CDR3 bases: TGTGCCAGCAGTGACGGCCGGGACAGGGGGGTGACCCAGTACTTC.

The rearrangement uses TRBV7-9 and TRBJ1-5, with 11 bases identical to TRBD1. Unmatched junction bases numbered 6, after V lost 5 bases and J lost 6 bases. CDR1 and CDR2 (germline): SEHNR, FQNEAQ (reference sequence). This CDR3 is built from 15 residues. CDR3 amino acids: CASSAGTGGGQPQHF. The CDR3, as DNA: TGTGCCAGCAGCGCCGGGACAGGGGGAGGTCAGCCCCAGCATTTT.

The CDR3 DNA reads TGTGCCACCAGCAGAGGTGATAGCGGGGGAGGAGGACAGTTCTTC. It yields the protein CATSRGDSGGGGQFF. The V and J genes are TRBV15 and TRBJ2-1; 9 bases map to TRBD2. Germline values: CDR1 LNHNV, CDR2 YYDKDF (reference sequence). With V trimmed by 1 base and J by 13 bases, 11 bases remained unmatched. This CDR3 is 15 amino acids long.

This chain connects TRBV7-2 to TRBJ2-7; a possible D gene is TRBD1 (6 bases). V gave up 4 bases and J gave up 3 bases, with 13 bases separating them. The CDR3 length is 14 residues. The germline gives CDR1 SGHTA, CDR2 FQGNSA. The CDR3 region has the DNA TGTGCCAGCAGCTGGACAGAAACAAACTACGAGCAGTACTTC. This gives the protein CASSWTETNYEQYF.

The genes are TRBV7-2 and TRBJ2-7; either TRBD1 or TRBD2 may supply D (5 bases each). The length of the CDR3 is 15 residues. Germline CDR1 and CDR2: SGHTA and FQGNSA. Trimming removed 10 bases at V and 0 bases at J, with 19 bases between. CDR3 DNA: TGTGCCACCTCTGAGGGGACGGCTGCCTCCTACGAGCAGTACTTC. It translates to CATSEGTAASYEQYF.

J is TRBJ1-2 and V is TRBV20-1; 7 bases agree with TRBD1. V was pared by 1 base and J by 3 bases, with 5 bases of the junction left unmatched. This CDR3 comprises 14 residues. Germline assignment: CDR1 DFQATT and CDR2 SNEGSKA (reference sequence). CDR3 in amino acids: CSARVSGQDYGYTF. The CDR3 coding sequence is TGCAGTGCTAGAGTGTCCGGACAGGACTATGGCTACACCTTC.

The chain is built from TRBV14 and TRBJ2-7; D is ambiguous. CDR1 is SGHDN and CDR2 is FVKESK in the germline V gene. Trimming removed 1 base from V and 5 bases from J, with 9 bases in between. This CDR3 has 13 amino acids. CDR3 protein: CASSQVPVNEQYF. The CDR3 DNA reads TGTGCCAGCAGCCAAGTCCCGGTTAACGAGCAGTACTTC.

The rearrangement uses TRBV24-1 and TRBJ1-1, with a tentative D call TRBD1 (6 bases). The CDR3 extends over 15 amino acids. Germline lookup yields CDR1 KGHDR and CDR2 SFDVKD. V shed 4 bases and J shed 6 bases, with 17 bases lying between them. The CDR3 is CATSDGFGGWAEAFF. DNA of the CDR3: TGTGCCACCAGTGACGGATTCGGGGGCTGGGCTGAAGCTTTCTTT.

The CDR3 nucleotides read TGCGCCAGCACGCCAAGCTCCTATAATTCACCCCTCCACTTT. Translating gives CASTPSSYNSPLHF. The chain uses TRBV10-1 and TRBJ1-6; no firm D call. Between the trimmed V and J ends, which lost 7 bases and 0 bases, there was a span of 7 bases. Germline-derived CDR1 and CDR2 are WNHNN and SYGVQD (reference sequence). The CDR3 runs 14 residues.

This clonotype was picked up many times. The chain is built from TRBV7-2 and TRBJ2-1, with 7 bases that match TRBD1. This CDR3 is built from 15 residues. Germline CDR1 SGHTA, CDR2 FQGNSA. The trim removed 1 base at V and 7 bases at J, leaving 7 bases unmatched. The CDR3, as DNA: TGTGCCAGCAGCTTAGAACAGGGGCCCGCAAATGAGCAGTTCTTC. It codes for CASSLEQGPANEQFF.

There are many counts of this clonotype. The chain carries TRBV7-8 and TRBJ1-6; D possibly corresponds to TRBD1 (5 bases). Deletions cut 5 bases from V and 8 bases from J, with 22 bases between. CDR1 and CDR2 from the germline V gene are SGHVS and FQNEAQ. The CDR3 covers 17 residues. The CDR3 spells CASSPIGWGGRDSPLHF. In nucleotides, the CDR3 is TGTGCCAGCAGCCCGATCGGGTGGGGCGGGCGGGATTCACCCCTCCACTTT.

The chain combines TRBV7-2 with TRBJ2-7, with 7 bases aligning to TRBD1. CDR1 and CDR2 (germline): SGHTA, FQGNSA. There are 14 residues in the CDR3. The V gene end was trimmed by 3 bases and the J gene end by 6 bases; junction bases not matched to a gene: 8. CDR3 amino acids: CASSLEQGLGEQYF. The CDR3 DNA follows: TGTGCCAGCAGCTTGGAACAGGGGTTGGGCGAGCAGTACTTC.

The chain joins TRBV19 to TRBJ1-3; D gene unclear. This CDR3 has 14 amino acids. Germline V gives CDR1 LNHDA, CDR2 SQIVND (reference sequence). Deletions cut 5 bases from V and 8 bases from J, with 16 bases between. This chain's CDR3 is CASSSPGHRDTIYF. The CDR3 DNA sequence: TGTGCCAGTAGTTCCCCCGGGCACCGGGACACCATATATTTT. Drawing the rest from reference TRBV19 and TRBJ1-3, the complete variable domain is DGGITQSPKYLFRKEGQNVTLSCEQNLNHDAMYWYRQDPGQGLRLIYYSQIVNDFQKGDIAEGYSVSREKKESFPLTVTSAQKNPTAFYLCASSSPGHRDTIYFGEGSWLTVV.

V usage is TRBV5-1 and J usage is TRBJ2-3; D unresolved. The CDR3 is 13 residues long. Germline-derived CDR1 and CDR2 are SGHRS and YFSETQ. Trimming removed 4 bases at V and 3 bases at J, with 9 bases between. The CDR3 loop reads CASSKGLTDTQYF. CDR3 sequence (DNA): TGCGCCAGCAGCAAGGGCTTAACAGATACGCAGTATTTT.